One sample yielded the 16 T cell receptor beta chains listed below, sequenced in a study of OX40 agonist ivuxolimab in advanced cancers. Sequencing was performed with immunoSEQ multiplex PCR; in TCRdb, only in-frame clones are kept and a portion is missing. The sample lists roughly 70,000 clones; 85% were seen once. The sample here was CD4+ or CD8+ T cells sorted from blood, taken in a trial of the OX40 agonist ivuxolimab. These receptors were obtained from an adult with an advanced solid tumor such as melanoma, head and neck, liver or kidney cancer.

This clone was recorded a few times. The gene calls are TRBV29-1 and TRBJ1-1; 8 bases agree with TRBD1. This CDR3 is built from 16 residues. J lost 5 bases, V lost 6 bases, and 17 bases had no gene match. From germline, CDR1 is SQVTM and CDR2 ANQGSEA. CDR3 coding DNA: TGCAGCGTCGATCCGGGACAGGCCAAACTGTGGACTGAAGCTTTCTTT. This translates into CSVDPGQAKLWTEAFF.

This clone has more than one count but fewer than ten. The CDR3 spells CASRDDIQYF. Written as DNA, the CDR3 is TGTGCCAGCAGGGACGACATTCAGTACTTC. V usage is TRBV21-1 and J usage is TRBJ2-4. TRBV21-1 is a known pseudogene. There are 10 residues in the CDR3.

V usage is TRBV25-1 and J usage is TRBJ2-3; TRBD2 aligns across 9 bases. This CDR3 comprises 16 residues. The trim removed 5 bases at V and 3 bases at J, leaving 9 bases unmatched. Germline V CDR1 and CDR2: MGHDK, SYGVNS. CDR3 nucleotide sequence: TGTGCCAGCAGTATCCTAGCGGGAACGGGAACAGATACGCAGTATTTT. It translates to CASSILAGTGTDTQYF.

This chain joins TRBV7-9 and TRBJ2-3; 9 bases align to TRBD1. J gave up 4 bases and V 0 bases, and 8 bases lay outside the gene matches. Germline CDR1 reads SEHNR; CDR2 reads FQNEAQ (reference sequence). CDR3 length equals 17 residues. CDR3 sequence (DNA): TGTGCCAGCAGCTTAGCGTTGGGGGACAGGGACCCAGATACGCAGTATTTT. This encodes CASSLALGDRDPDTQYF.

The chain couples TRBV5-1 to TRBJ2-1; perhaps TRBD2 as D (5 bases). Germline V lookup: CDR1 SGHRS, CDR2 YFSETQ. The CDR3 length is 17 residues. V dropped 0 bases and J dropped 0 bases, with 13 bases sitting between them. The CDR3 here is CASSLVASISSYNEQFF. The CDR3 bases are TGCGCCAGCAGCTTGGTGGCTAGCATCAGCTCCTACAATGAGCAGTTCTTC. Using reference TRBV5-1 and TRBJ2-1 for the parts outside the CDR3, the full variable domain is KAGVTQTPRYLIKTRGQQVTLSCSPISGHRSVSWYQQTPGQGLQFLFEYFSETQRNKGNFPGRFSGRQFSNSRSEMNVSTLELGDSALYLCASSLVASISSYNEQFFGPGTRLTVL.

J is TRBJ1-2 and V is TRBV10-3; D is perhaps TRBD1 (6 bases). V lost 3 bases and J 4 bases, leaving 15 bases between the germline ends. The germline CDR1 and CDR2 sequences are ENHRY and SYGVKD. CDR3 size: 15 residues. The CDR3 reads CAISEQGNMGYGYTF. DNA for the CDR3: TGTGCCATCAGTGAACAGGGAAACATGGGCTATGGCTACACCTTC.

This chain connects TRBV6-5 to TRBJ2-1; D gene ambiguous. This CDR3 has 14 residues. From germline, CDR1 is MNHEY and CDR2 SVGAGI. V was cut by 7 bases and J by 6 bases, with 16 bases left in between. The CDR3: CASTLDLTGNEQFF. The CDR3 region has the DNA TGTGCCAGCACCCTGGATCTGACGGGCAATGAGCAGTTCTTC.

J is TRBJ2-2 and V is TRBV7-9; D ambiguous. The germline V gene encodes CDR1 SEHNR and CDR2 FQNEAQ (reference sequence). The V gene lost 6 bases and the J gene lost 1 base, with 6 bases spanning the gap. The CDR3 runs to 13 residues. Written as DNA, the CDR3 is TGTGCCAGCAGTTCCAGGAACACCGGGGAGCTGTTTTTT. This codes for CASSSRNTGELFF.

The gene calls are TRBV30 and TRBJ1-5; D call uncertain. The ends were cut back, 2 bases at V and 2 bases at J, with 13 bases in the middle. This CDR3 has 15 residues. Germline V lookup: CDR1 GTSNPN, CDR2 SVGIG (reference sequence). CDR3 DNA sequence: TGTGCCTGGAGTAGATCGGACGGCGGCAATCAGCCCCAGCATTTT. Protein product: CAWSRSDGGNQPQHF.

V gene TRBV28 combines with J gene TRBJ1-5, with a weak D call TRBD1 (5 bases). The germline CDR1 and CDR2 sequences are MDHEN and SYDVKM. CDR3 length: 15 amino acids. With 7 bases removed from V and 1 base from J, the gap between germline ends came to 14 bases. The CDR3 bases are TGTGCCAGCACCTCACAGGCCGGCAGCAATCAGCCCCAGCATTTT. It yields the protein CASTSQAGSNQPQHF.

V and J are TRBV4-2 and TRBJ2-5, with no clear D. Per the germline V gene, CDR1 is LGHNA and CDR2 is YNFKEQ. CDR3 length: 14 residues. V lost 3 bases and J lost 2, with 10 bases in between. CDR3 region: CASSQTTAQETQYF. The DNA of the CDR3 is TGTGCCAGCAGCCAGACGACTGCTCAAGAGACCCAGTACTTC.

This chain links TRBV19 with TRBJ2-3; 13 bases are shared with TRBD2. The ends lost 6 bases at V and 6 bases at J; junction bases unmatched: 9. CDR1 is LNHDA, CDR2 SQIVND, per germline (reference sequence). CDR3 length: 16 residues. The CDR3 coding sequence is TGTGCCAGTAGCGGACTAGCGGGAGCTGGTTTTGATACGCAGTATTTT. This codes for CASSGLAGAGFDTQYF.

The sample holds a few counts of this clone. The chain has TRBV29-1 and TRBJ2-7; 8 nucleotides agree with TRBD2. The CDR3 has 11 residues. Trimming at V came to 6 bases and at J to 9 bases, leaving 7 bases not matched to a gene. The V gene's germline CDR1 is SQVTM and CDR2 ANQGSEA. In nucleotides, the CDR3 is TGCAGCGTCGTGCGGGGGGCGGTGCAGTACTTC. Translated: CSVVRGAVQYF.

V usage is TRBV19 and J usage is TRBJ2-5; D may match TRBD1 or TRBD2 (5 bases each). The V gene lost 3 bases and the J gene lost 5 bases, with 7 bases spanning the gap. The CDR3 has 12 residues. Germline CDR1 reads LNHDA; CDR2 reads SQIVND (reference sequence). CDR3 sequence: CASSIEGETQYF. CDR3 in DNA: TGTGCCAGTAGTATCGAGGGGGAGACCCAGTACTTC.

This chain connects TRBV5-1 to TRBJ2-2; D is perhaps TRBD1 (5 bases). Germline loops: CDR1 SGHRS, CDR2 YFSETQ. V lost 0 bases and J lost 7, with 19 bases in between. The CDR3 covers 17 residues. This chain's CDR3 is CASSLELTGKRSGELFF. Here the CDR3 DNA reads TGCGCCAGCAGCTTGGAACTAACAGGTAAAAGGAGCGGGGAGCTGTTTTTT. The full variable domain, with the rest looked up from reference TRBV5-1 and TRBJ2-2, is KAGVTQTPRYLIKTRGQQVTLSCSPISGHRSVSWYQQTPGQGLQFLFEYFSETQRNKGNFPGRFSGRQFSNSRSEMNVSTLELGDSALYLCASSLELTGKRSGELFFGEGSRLTVL.

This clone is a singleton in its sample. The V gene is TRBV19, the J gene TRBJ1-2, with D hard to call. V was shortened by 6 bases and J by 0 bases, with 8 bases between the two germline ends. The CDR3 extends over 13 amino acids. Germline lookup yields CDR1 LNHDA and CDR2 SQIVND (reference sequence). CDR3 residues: CASRQQTNYGYTF. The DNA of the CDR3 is TGTGCCAGTAGACAACAGACTAACTATGGCTACACCTTC.